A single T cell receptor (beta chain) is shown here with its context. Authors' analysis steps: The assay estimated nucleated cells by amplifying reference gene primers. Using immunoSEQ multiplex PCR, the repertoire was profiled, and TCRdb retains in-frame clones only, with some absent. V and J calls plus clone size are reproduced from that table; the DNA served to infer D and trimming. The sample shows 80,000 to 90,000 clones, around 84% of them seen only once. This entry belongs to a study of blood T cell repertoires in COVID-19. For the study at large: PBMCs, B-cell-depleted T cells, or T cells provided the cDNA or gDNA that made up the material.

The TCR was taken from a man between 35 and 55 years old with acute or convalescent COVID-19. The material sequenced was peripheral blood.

Here the CDR3 DNA reads TGTGCCAGCAATCCACGGGATTTTTCACCCCTCCACTTT. This translates into CASNPRDFSPLHF. The chain uses TRBV2 and TRBJ1-6; D gene uncertain. Trimming removed 7 bases at V and 9 bases at J, with 13 bases between. The length of the CDR3 is 13 residues. Germline V gene data show CDR1 as SNHLY and CDR2 as FYNNEI.